These 5 T cell receptor beta chains were all obtained from the same sample, sequenced in a study of T cell changes during pregnancy in multiple sclerosis. Here immunoSEQ multiplex PCR was the method, and the copy in TCRdb shows in-frame clones only, minus some. The table shows 70,000 to 85,000 clones, with about 91% occurring only once. The specimen was peripheral blood, collected before pregnancy. All receptors derive from a female donor with multiple sclerosis, enrolled in a pregnancy study.

The chain recombines TRBV7-3 with TRBJ1-6, with unresolved D. This CDR3 is built from 13 residues. CDR1 is SGHTA, CDR2 FQGTGA, per germline. The ends were cut back, 6 bases at V and 7 bases at J, with 10 bases in the middle. CDR3 in amino acids: CASSLEPNSPLHF. The DNA for the CDR3 is TGTGCCAGCAGTCTAGAGCCCAATTCACCCCTCCACTTT. The complete variable domain, with remaining parts taken from reference TRBV7-3 and TRBJ1-6, reads GAGVSQTPSNKVTEKGKYVELRCDPISGHTALYWYRQSLGQGPEFLIYFQGTGAADDSGLPNDRFFAVRPEGSVSTLKIQRTERGDSAVYLCASSLEPNSPLHFGNGTRLTVT.

The V call is TRBV5-6, the J call TRBJ2-2, with 8 bases that match TRBD2. Germline CDR1 SGHDT, CDR2 YYEEEE. This CDR3 contains 15 residues. The junction had 6 bases not matched to a gene; V was cut back by 7 bases and J by 1 base. The CDR3 DNA sequence: TGTGCCAGCGGAGCGGGGGCCTTGAACACCGGGGAGCTGTTTTTT. Translation: CASGAGALNTGELFF.

The CDR3 region has the DNA TGCGCCAGCAGCTCCCCTCCAGGGGTAAATACAGATACGCAGTATTTT. It encodes CASSSPPGVNTDTQYF. The chain recombines TRBV5-1 with TRBJ2-3; the D gene is possibly TRBD1 (6 bases). CDR1 and CDR2 from the germline V gene are SGHRS and YFSETQ. Trimming took off 3 bases at V and 3 bases at J, with 17 bases between the two ends. The CDR3 consists of 16 residues.

J is TRBJ2-3 and V is TRBV5-4; possibly TRBD2 for D (6 bases). The CDR3 runs to 13 residues. With 1 base removed from V and 6 bases from J, the gap between germline ends came to 9 bases. CDR1 and CDR2 from the germline V gene are SGHNT and YYREEE (reference sequence). The CDR3 here is CASSLLGGDTQYF. The CDR3, as DNA: TGTGCCAGCAGCTTGCTTGGAGGGGATACGCAGTATTTT.

The chain joins TRBV4-1 to TRBJ2-5; a possible D gene is TRBD1 (6 bases). V was clipped by 1 base and J by 2 bases, with 23 bases between them. Germline V gene sequence: CDR1 MGHRA, CDR2 YSYEKL. The CDR3 extends over 19 amino acids. The CDR3 is CASSQGSVRGKRKQETQYF. CDR3 DNA sequence: TGCGCCAGCAGCCAAGGTAGTGTCAGGGGCAAGAGGAAACAAGAGACCCAGTACTTC.